This T cell receptor beta chain derives from a study of T cell clones after liver transplantation. Study-wide background: Three of eight recipients were HCV-positive; others had non-autoimmune, non-viral indications.

This clone was seen a single time. The CDR3 runs 15 residues. CDR1 is SGHDN and CDR2 is FVKESK in the germline V gene. Trimming left V 0 bases short and J 3 bases short, with 12 bases between. Sequencing was performed with immunoSEQ multiplex PCR; in TCRdb, only in-frame clones are kept and a portion is missing. The sample shows 50,000 or so clones, approximately 71% of them seen only once. The sample here was CD4+ T cells from blood, taken roughly 55 months after liver transplant. This chain links TRBV14 with TRBJ2-7; D unresolved. This clonotype was obtained from a human patient who received a liver transplant. Some T cells may possibly be graft donor cells. The CDR3 protein is CASSQDSTPSYEQYF. DNA for the CDR3: TGTGCCAGCAGCCAAGATTCGACACCTAGCTACGAGCAGTACTTC.